What follows are 32 T cell receptor beta chains derived from one specimen sequenced in a study of response to subunit inactivated influenza vaccine. TCRdb reprocessed the RT-PCR reads via MiXCR and lists one record per CDR3 protein. The sample shows 590,000 or so distinct CDR3 sequences, 12% to 15% of them seen only once. Specimen: PBMCs from blood, collected 14 to 15 days before vaccination. These receptors were taken from a man in his forties or fifties who received an inactivated influenza vaccine.

The CDR3 loop is CASSEGGRTDTQYF. CDR3 in DNA: TGTGCCAGCAGTGAGGGGGGCCGGACAGATACGCAGTATTTT. The V call is TRBV6-1, the J call TRBJ2-3; D is possibly TRBD1 or TRBD2 (6 bases each). CDR1 is MNHNS, CDR2 SASEGT, per germline. V was cut by 3 bases and J by 3 bases, with 10 bases left in between. The CDR3 is made up of 14 amino acids.

This clonotype was observed a handful of times. The chain couples TRBV3-1 to TRBJ2-1; TRBD1 matches at 7 bases. Per germline, CDR1 LGHDT and CDR2 YNNKEL (reference sequence). This CDR3 contains 14 residues. With 5 bases clipped from V and 4 bases from J, the junction kept 5 bases outside the gene matches. The CDR3: CASSWDRPYNEQFF. The CDR3 DNA reads as TGTGCCAGCAGCTGGGACAGACCGTACAATGAGCAGTTCTTC.

This chain uses TRBV15 with TRBJ2-3, with a tentative D call TRBD1 (5 bases). This CDR3 has 17 amino acids. Germline CDR1 is LNHNV and CDR2 is YYDKDF (reference sequence). V dropped 0 bases and J dropped 4 bases, with 17 bases sitting between them. CDR3 bases: TGTGCCACCAGCAGAGATCCCCTAGGGGCTTACGCAGATACGCAGTATTTT. Translating gives CATSRDPLGAYADTQYF.

The rearrangement links TRBV4-2 to TRBJ1-2; the D gene is possibly TRBD1 (5 bases). The CDR3 covers 14 residues. V gave up 2 bases and J gave up 3 bases, with 10 bases separating them. The germline V gene has CDR1 LGHNA and CDR2 YNFKEQ. The CDR3 bases are TGTGCCAGCAGCCAACCGACAGATTACTATGGCTACACCTTC. This codes for CASSQPTDYYGYTF.

This clonotype was counted a few times. The chain recombines TRBV12-3 or TRBV12-4 with TRBJ2-2, with D possibly being TRBD2 (6 bases). The CDR3 runs to 16 residues. Deletions cut 5 bases from V and 4 bases from J, with 17 bases between. The CDR3 DNA follows: TGTGCCAGCAGTCCCATGGGGGGAACGGGCACCGGGGAGCTGTTTTTT. Residues: CASSPMGGTGTGELFF.

This clonotype was counted at least ten times. V usage is TRBV5-1 and J usage is TRBJ2-7, with 10 positions matching TRBD2. The V gene's germline CDR1 is SGHRS and CDR2 YFSETQ. The CDR3 spans 17 residues. With 0 bases clipped from V and 7 bases from J, the junction kept 13 bases outside the gene matches. CDR3 in amino acids: CASSLALAGTVREEQYF. CDR3 nucleotides: TGCGCCAGCAGCTTGGCACTAGCGGGGACGGTACGTGAAGAGCAGTACTTC.

This clonotype was seen a handful of times. The genes are TRBV5-5 and TRBJ2-5; D unresolved. The CDR3 consists of 13 residues. V lost 0 bases to trimming and J lost 3 bases, with 6 bases between them. Germline V gene data show CDR1 as SGHKS and CDR2 as YYEKEE (reference sequence). CDR3 bases: TGTGCCAGCAGCTTGGACCATAAAGAGACCCAGTACTTC. This gives the protein CASSLDHKETQYF.

This sequence joins TRBV2 and TRBJ2-5, with TRBD2 matching 7 bases. CDR3 length: 14 amino acids. V shed 7 bases, J shed 5 bases, and the junction held 10 bases outside the gene matches. Germline V lookup: CDR1 SNHLY, CDR2 FYNNEI. The CDR3 here is CASILLAEAETQYF. CDR3 bases: TGTGCCAGCATTCTCCTAGCGGAAGCTGAGACCCAGTACTTC.

The CDR3 sequence is CASRVAGGSGANVLTF. CDR3 nucleotides: TGTGCCAGCAGGGTGGCAGGGGGTTCTGGGGCCAACGTCCTGACTTTC. The rearrangement uses TRBV7-2 and TRBJ2-6; 7 bases are shared with TRBD1. The V segment lost 6 bases and the J segment 1 base; nucleotides outside the gene matches: 6. Germline assignment: CDR1 SGHTA and CDR2 FQGNSA. This CDR3 region has 16 residues.

The chain uses TRBV4-3 and TRBJ1-6; 7 bases match TRBD1. The CDR3 loop spans 18 amino acids. Germline values: CDR1 LGHNA, CDR2 YSLEER. With 1 base clipped from V and 10 bases from J, the junction kept 16 bases outside the gene matches. The DNA for the CDR3 is TGCGCCAGCAGCCAAGCCTCCACCGGGACACAGGGGCGCTCACCCCTCCACTTT. The encoded protein is CASSQASTGTQGRSPLHF.

This clonotype showed up many times. The chain couples TRBV7-9 to TRBJ1-1; D ambiguous. The V gene lost 5 bases and the J gene lost 0 bases, with 4 bases spanning the gap. The CDR3 has 12 amino acids. Germline CDR1 reads SEHNR; CDR2 reads FQNEAQ (reference sequence). The CDR3 nucleotides read TGTGCCAGCAGCCCCTTGAACACTGAAGCTTTCTTT. Protein sequence: CASSPLNTEAFF. Full variable domain (missing parts from reference TRBV7-9 and TRBJ1-1): DTGVSQNPRHKITKRGQNVTFRCDPISEHNRLYWYRQTLGQGPEFLTYFQNEAQLEKSRLLSDRFSAERPKGSFSTLEIQRTEQGDSAMYLCASSPLNTEAFFGQGTRLTVV.

Regarding this clonotype: At one end the junction does not follow the germline gene, possibly because of a read error. The V call is TRBV7-2, the J call TRBJ2-5; 9 bases are a match to TRBD2. Germline lookup yields CDR1 SGHTA and CDR2 FQGNSA. The CDR3 is 14 amino acids. Here the CDR3 DNA reads TGTGCCAGCAGCCCGGGACTAGCCGGGGAGACCCGGTACTTC. Its protein product is CASSPGLAGETRYF.

This clonotype showed up just a few times. The chain recombines TRBV6-2 or TRBV6-3 with TRBJ2-7, with TRBD1 matching 7 bases. Germline lookup yields CDR1 MNHEY and CDR2 SVGEGT. The CDR3 runs 16 residues. J gave up 1 base and V 0 bases, and 6 bases lay outside the gene matches. The CDR3: CASSYSNRGLSYEQYF. The CDR3 nucleotides read TGTGCCAGCAGTTACTCGAACAGGGGCTTGTCCTACGAGCAGTACTTC.

This clonotype occurred a few times. This rearrangement joins TRBV2 to TRBJ1-2, with D perhaps matching TRBD1 (6 bases). Trimming shortened V by 5 bases and J by 8 bases, and 15 bases separated the two germline ends. The CDR3 totals 13 residues. From germline, CDR1 is SNHLY and CDR2 FYNNEI. The CDR3 protein is CASSLKQGGGYTF. CDR3 sequence (DNA): TGTGCCAGCAGTTTGAAACAGGGAGGCGGCTACACCTTC.

V and J are TRBV7-8 and TRBJ2-7; D gene unclear. Per germline, CDR1 SGHVS and CDR2 FQNEAQ. The length of the CDR3 is 15 residues. Trimming cost V 0 bases and J 3 bases, with 12 bases left between them. This CDR3 reads CASSLAPGGDYEQYF. The CDR3 region has the DNA TGTGCCAGCAGCTTAGCGCCAGGTGGGGACTACGAGCAGTACTTC. Full variable domain (outside the CDR3, taken from reference TRBV7-8 and TRBJ2-7): GAGVSQSPRYKVAKRGQDVALRCDPISGHVSLFWYQQALGQGPEFLTYFQNEAQLDKSGLPSDRFFAERPEGSVSTLKIQRTQQEDSAVYLCASSLAPGGDYEQYFGPGTRLTVT.

At least ten counts were recorded for this clonotype. The chain has TRBV12-3 or TRBV12-4 and TRBJ2-1; 8 bases match TRBD1. The CDR3 runs to 12 residues. Losses at the gene ends were 5 bases for V and 14 bases for J; bases not matched to a gene: 8. CDR3 protein: CASSTNRGSKFF. The CDR3 DNA follows: TGTGCCAGCAGTACCAACAGGGGGTCTAAGTTCTTC.

This clonotype has more than one count but fewer than ten. V and J are TRBV20-1 and TRBJ2-2; D may be TRBD2 (6 bases). Germline values: CDR1 DFQATT, CDR2 SNEGSKA (reference sequence). Trimming left V 6 bases short and J 5 bases short, with 16 bases between. The CDR3 has 14 residues. The CDR3 DNA follows: TGCAGTGCGGCCCGACCGGGAGTAACCGGGGAGCTGTTTTTT. Amino acid sequence: CSAARPGVTGELFF.

This clonotype was seen a handful of times. The rearrangement joins TRBV5-1 to TRBJ2-7, with TRBD2 matching 11 bases. The length of the CDR3 is 18 residues. Germline CDR1 is SGHRS and CDR2 is YFSETQ. The trim removed 4 bases at V and 0 bases at J, leaving 12 bases unmatched. Written as DNA, the CDR3 is TGCGCCAGCAGCGCCTGGGGGGGAACTAGCGGGAGCTCCTACGAGCAGTACTTC. Its protein product is CASSAWGGTSGSSYEQYF.

In its sample, this clonotype was seen a few times. V is TRBV2 and J is TRBJ2-2; D may correspond to TRBD1 or TRBD2 (5 bases each). Trimming shortened V by 6 bases and J by 10 bases, and 15 bases separated the two germline ends. The CDR3 sequence is 13 residues long. Germline V gene sequence: CDR1 SNHLY, CDR2 FYNNEI. For the CDR3, the DNA is TGTGCCAGCAGGGGACCCCAGAGCTCGGAGCTGTTTTTT. It yields the protein CASRGPQSSELFF.

The chain couples TRBV27 to TRBJ2-6; D may correspond to TRBD1 or TRBD2 (6 bases each). Per germline, CDR1 MNHEY and CDR2 SMNVEV (reference sequence). The CDR3 contains 20 residues. With 0 bases removed from V and 1 base from J, the gap between germline ends came to 19 bases. The DNA of the CDR3 is TGTGCCAGCAGTTTATCGGGGTGGGGGGCGCTTAATTCTGGGGCCAACGTCCTGACTTTC. It specifies CASSLSGWGALNSGANVLTF.

Only one count was recorded for this clonotype. The V and J genes are TRBV20-1 and TRBJ2-7; TRBD1 is a possible D gene (7 bases). This CDR3 has 15 amino acids. The germline V gene encodes CDR1 DFQATT and CDR2 SNEGSKA (reference sequence). V shed 0 bases and J shed 1 base, with 13 bases lying between them. CDR3 amino acids: CSAREARGVSYEQYF. CDR3 sequence (DNA): TGCAGTGCTAGAGAGGCCAGGGGGGTATCCTACGAGCAGTACTTC.

J is TRBJ2-2 and V is TRBV15, with D possibly matching TRBD2 (5 bases). V lost 0 bases to trimming and J lost 9 bases, with 11 bases between them. The CDR3 contains 14 residues. Germline V lookup: CDR1 LNHNV, CDR2 YYDKDF (reference sequence). CDR3 region: CATSRDAGYRELFF. DNA of the CDR3: TGTGCCACCAGCAGAGATGCGGGCTACCGGGAGCTGTTTTTT.

In its sample, this clonotype was seen many times. CDR3 sequence reads: CASTKDRHQPQHF. The CDR3, as DNA: TGTGCCAGCACCAAAGACAGACATCAGCCCCAGCATTTT. The V call is TRBV7-3, the J call TRBJ1-5, with a possible D match to TRBD1 (5 bases). This CDR3 comprises 13 residues. The V gene lost 7 bases and the J gene lost 5 bases, with 12 bases spanning the gap. Germline loops: CDR1 SGHTA, CDR2 FQGTGA.

V is TRBV9 and J is TRBJ1-6; no clear D. The CDR3 totals 16 residues. V lost 0 bases and J 8 bases, leaving 15 bases between the germline ends. CDR1 is SGDLS and CDR2 is YYNGEE in the germline V gene. The CDR3 here is CASSVEATPHYSPLHF. The CDR3 bases are TGTGCCAGCAGCGTAGAAGCGACACCTCATTATTCACCCCTCCACTTT.

This clonotype was seen only a few times. V gene TRBV7-9 combines with J gene TRBJ2-5; 7 bases agree with TRBD2. This CDR3 region has 14 residues. Germline lookup yields CDR1 SEHNR and CDR2 FQNEAQ (reference sequence). The J segment lost 5 bases and the V segment lost 6 bases, leaving 9 bases of the junction unmatched. The CDR3 sequence is CASSSPRGEETQYF. The CDR3 DNA is TGTGCCAGCAGTTCCCCCCGGGGGGAGGAGACCCAGTACTTC.

The genes are TRBV30 and TRBJ2-7, with 11 bases that match TRBD2. Germline CDR1 is GTSNPN and CDR2 is SVGIG (reference sequence). With V trimmed by 2 bases and J by 6 bases, 12 bases remained unmatched. The CDR3 contains 16 residues. CDR3 region: CAWSKYPGLAAFEQYF. CDR3 DNA: TGTGCCTGGAGTAAGTACCCGGGACTAGCGGCCTTCGAGCAGTACTTC.

This clonotype was counted a few times. For the CDR3, the DNA is TGTGCCAGCAGCATAAACTCCTACGAGCAGTACTTC. Translated, it gives CASSINSYEQYF. The chain has TRBV11-2 and TRBJ2-7; D remains ambiguous. V was clipped by 5 bases and J by 0 bases, with 5 bases between them. Germline CDR1 reads SGHAT; CDR2 reads FQNNGV. The CDR3 is made up of 12 amino acids. The complete variable domain, with remaining parts taken from reference TRBV11-2 and TRBJ2-7, reads EAGVAQSPRYKIIEKRQSVAFWCNPISGHATLYWYQQILGQGPKLLIQFQNNGVVDDSQLPKDRFSAERLKGVDSTLKIQPAKLEDSAVYLCASSINSYEQYFGPGTRLTVT.

CDR3 sequence reads: CASSVGVAGPYNEQFF. In DNA form, the CDR3 reads TGTGCCAGCAGCGTAGGAGTAGCGGGGCCCTACAATGAGCAGTTCTTC. The V and J genes are TRBV9 and TRBJ2-1; 8 bases align to TRBD2. Trimming at V came to 0 bases and at J to 2 bases, leaving 4 bases not matched to a gene. The CDR3 extends over 16 amino acids. Per the germline V gene, CDR1 is SGDLS and CDR2 is YYNGEE.

This clonotype was observed a few times. In DNA, the CDR3 is TGCGCCAGCAGCCAAGTGGCTTCTGGAAACACCATATATTTT. This gives the protein CASSQVASGNTIYF. V and J are TRBV4-1 and TRBJ1-3; no reliable D call. V dropped 1 base and J dropped 1 base, with 5 bases sitting between them. The V gene's germline CDR1 is MGHRA and CDR2 YSYEKL. CDR3 length: 14 residues.

The chain has TRBV10-3 and TRBJ2-7; 12 positions match TRBD2. Per the germline V gene, CDR1 is ENHRY and CDR2 is SYGVKD. V dropped 4 bases and J dropped 4; count of bases not matched to a gene: 8. The CDR3 is made up of 16 amino acids. CDR3 in DNA: TGTGCCATCAGTGCCAAGACTAGCGGGAGTTTATACGAGCAGTACTTC. Translated: CAISAKTSGSLYEQYF.

This clonotype has just a few counts. The chain employs TRBV7-8 and TRBJ1-4; 7 nucleotides agree with TRBD1. The CDR3 has 15 residues. The V gene end was trimmed by 1 base and the J gene end by 6 bases; junction bases not matched to a gene: 5. Germline lookup yields CDR1 SGHVS and CDR2 FQNEAQ. CDR3 DNA: TGTGCCAGCAGCTTAGTGGGACAGAGGCATGAAAAACTGTTTTTT. Translation: CASSLVGQRHEKLFF. The whole variable domain, remainder taken from reference TRBV7-8 and TRBJ1-4, is GAGVSQSPRYKVAKRGQDVALRCDPISGHVSLFWYQQALGQGPEFLTYFQNEAQLDKSGLPSDRFFAERPEGSVSTLKIQRTQQEDSAVYLCASSLVGQRHEKLFFGSGTQLSVL.

The V call is TRBV4-3, the J call TRBJ2-7; 9 bases map to TRBD2. V shed 0 bases and J 3 bases; nucleotides not matched to a gene: 6. CDR3 length: 16 residues. Germline V lookup: CDR1 LGHNA, CDR2 YSLEER. CDR3 DNA sequence: TGCGCCAGCAGCCAAGATGTCGCTAGCGGGAACTACGAGCAGTACTTC. It encodes CASSQDVASGNYEQYF.